Listed here are 21 T cell receptor beta chains from one sample, sequenced in a study of cytomegalovirus exposure and HLA in healthy donors (dated 2017 in TCRdb). The method was the immunoSEQ multiplex PCR assay. For the multiplex PCR, a mixture combining 60 forward primers for TCR Vbeta segments and 13 reverse primers for TCR Jbeta segments was used. This is the immuneACCESS table as TCRdb keeps it, with only in-frame sequences that have V and J called. A part of the clones is gone; compared with another copy, unresolved V genes explain less than half, and the rest is unexplained. In this sample the table shows approximately 150,000 clones, approximately 57% of which occur a single time. Jointly, the top ten make up roughly 1.8% of the sample. Sequencing was done on a sample of PBMCs. All receptors come from a male donor in good health and CMV-seronegative.

The chain couples TRBV6-5 to TRBJ1-2; the match to TRBD1 covers 8 bases. The length of the CDR3 is 15 residues. The germline CDR1 and CDR2 sequences are MNHEY and SVGAGI. Trimming at V came to 6 bases and at J to 3 bases, leaving 9 bases not matched to a gene. DNA of the CDR3: TGTGCCAGCAGCTTCGACAGGGGTAAACACTATGGCTACACCTTC. It encodes CASSFDRGKHYGYTF.

The genes are TRBV5-8 and TRBJ2-7; TRBD1 aligns across 7 bases. With 1 base clipped from V and 2 bases from J, the junction kept 12 bases outside the gene matches. This CDR3 contains 17 residues. Germline values: CDR1 SGHTS, CDR2 YDEGEE. CDR3 in DNA: TGTGCCAGCAGCTTGTCGGTCGACAGGGTTCATCCCTACGAGCAGTACTTC. Translating gives CASSLSVDRVHPYEQYF.

The chain joins TRBV4-1 to TRBJ1-5, with 11 bases lining up with TRBD1. Germline V gene lookup returns CDR1 MGHRA and CDR2 YSYEKL. V was clipped by 0 bases and J by 6 bases; unmatched bases: 1. The CDR3 runs to 15 residues. CDR3 nucleotides: TGCGCCAGCAGCCAAGAGGACAGGGGGCGTCAGCCCCAGCATTTT. Protein product: CASSQEDRGRQPQHF.

The J gene is TRBJ1-6, the V gene TRBV27; 10 bases agree with TRBD1. The CDR3 runs 14 residues. Trimming removed 7 bases from V and 10 bases from J; junction bases left unmatched: 7. CDR1 is MNHEY and CDR2 is SMNVEV in the germline V gene (reference sequence). DNA for the CDR3: TGTGCCAGCACCCGGACAGGGGGTGACTCACCCCTCCACTTT. This encodes CASTRTGGDSPLHF.

DNA for the CDR3: TGTGCCAGCAGCGAGAGGGTTGGACATGGCTACACCTTC. This encodes CASSERVGHGYTF. The rearrangement uses TRBV9 and TRBJ1-2; D remains ambiguous. Germline V lookup: CDR1 SGDLS, CDR2 YYNGEE. This CDR3 has 13 amino acids. The ends were cut back, 3 bases at V and 6 bases at J, with 12 bases in the middle.

V is TRBV6-4 and J is TRBJ2-2, with D possibly being TRBD2 (5 bases). The ends were cut back, 7 bases at V and 1 base at J, with 10 bases in the middle. CDR1 is MRHNA and CDR2 is SNTAGT in the germline V gene. This CDR3 has 14 residues. In DNA, the CDR3 is TGTGCCAGCATGAGGGAAAGGAACACCGGGGAGCTGTTTTTT. Residues: CASMRERNTGELFF.

The rearrangement joins TRBV10-2 to TRBJ2-5, with 11 bases lining up with TRBD2. The germline V gene encodes CDR1 WSHSY and CDR2 SAAADI. Trimming cost V 6 bases and J 4 bases; bases outside gene matches: 13. The CDR3 is made up of 17 amino acids. Here the CDR3 DNA reads TGCGCCAGCAGCAGGAGTAGCGGGGGGGCCGAACGAGAGACCCAGTACTTC. Residues: CASSRSSGGAERETQYF.

The chain has TRBV7-9 and TRBJ1-5; TRBD1 agrees at 10 bases. V shed 5 bases, J shed 6 bases, and the junction held 7 bases outside the gene matches. The CDR3 is 15 amino acids. Germline assignment: CDR1 SEHNR and CDR2 FQNEAQ (reference sequence). The CDR3 DNA sequence: TGTGCCAGCAGCCCTACGGGACAGGGGTTTCAGCCCCAGCATTTT. Translated, it gives CASSPTGQGFQPQHF.

The chain carries TRBV5-1 and TRBJ1-2; TRBD1 aligns across 9 bases. CDR3 length: 15 residues. The V segment lost 4 bases and the J segment 7 bases; nucleotides outside the gene matches: 11. CDR1 is SGHRS and CDR2 is YFSETQ in the germline V gene. The CDR3 reads CASSPGGQGSSGYTF. CDR3 bases: TGCGCCAGCAGCCCCGGAGGACAGGGGAGCTCTGGCTACACCTTC.

V is TRBV28 and J is TRBJ2-7, with TRBD1 identical over 10 bases. The V and J ends lost 6 bases and 4 bases, in that order; junction bases with no gene match: 9. The germline V gene has CDR1 MDHEN and CDR2 SYDVKM. The CDR3 length is 15 residues. The DNA for the CDR3 is TGTGCCAGCAGGGGACCCGGGACAGGGGAGTACGAGCAGTACTTC. Residues: CASRGPGTGEYEQYF.

This clone was detected a few times. The genes are TRBV6-5 and TRBJ1-4; D perhaps matches TRBD1 (6 bases). The CDR3 is 14 amino acids. Germline CDR1 is MNHEY and CDR2 is SVGAGI. The V end lost 6 bases, the J end lost 4 bases, and 12 bases lay between the germline ends. The CDR3 DNA reads as TGTGCCAGCAGGGACGGACAGTTTAATGAAAAACTGTTTTTT. Protein: CASRDGQFNEKLFF.

The genes are TRBV5-1 and TRBJ2-5; D is possibly TRBD2 (5 bases). The J call is uncertain, as TRBJ2-7 better fits the DNA end. Per germline, CDR1 SGHRS and CDR2 YFSETQ. This CDR3 comprises 13 residues. CDR3 sequence reads: CASSFGEGYEQYF. The DNA for the CDR3 is TGCGCCAGCAGCTTTGGTGAGGGCTACGAGCAGTACTTC.

This sequence joins TRBV5-1 and TRBJ1-6; possible D gene TRBD1, 5 bases. CDR3 length equals 17 residues. V was pared by 1 base and J by 7 bases, with 18 bases between. Germline-derived CDR1 and CDR2 are SGHRS and YFSETQ. Here the CDR3 DNA reads TGCGCCAGCAGCTTGAGCGGGACCCCGACTTCAAATTCACCCCTCCACTTT. Residues: CASSLSGTPTSNSPLHF.

The chain links TRBV6-1 to TRBJ2-2; TRBD1 matches at 9 bases. This CDR3 comprises 15 residues. The germline V gene encodes CDR1 MNHNS and CDR2 SASEGT. Trimming took 7 bases from V and 5 from J; bases not matched to a gene: 8. CDR3 DNA sequence: TGTGCCAGCACGCAAGGGACAGGGAATACCGGGGAGCTGTTTTTT. It encodes CASTQGTGNTGELFF.

The chain employs TRBV29-1 and TRBJ1-5, with D possibly being TRBD1 (5 bases). CDR1 is SQVTM, CDR2 ANQGSEA, per germline. The V gene lost 6 bases and the J gene lost 2 bases, with 14 bases spanning the gap. The CDR3 consists of 14 residues. Here the CDR3 reads CSVSGGLGNQPQHF. The CDR3 DNA follows: TGCAGCGTGAGCGGGGGGTTAGGCAATCAGCCCCAGCATTTT.

For this clone: The same CDR3 also results from other DNA sequences found in this sample. This chain joins TRBV18 and TRBJ1-5, with 8 bases aligning to TRBD1. The V segment lost 6 bases and the J segment 2 bases; nucleotides outside the gene matches: 3. The CDR3 is made up of 14 amino acids. The germline CDR1 and CDR2 sequences are KGHSH and LQKENI. The CDR3 DNA sequence: TGTGCCAGCTCTCAGGACAGGGGCAATCAGCCCCAGCATTTT. Amino acid sequence: CASSQDRGNQPQHF.

The chain links TRBV6-5 to TRBJ1-1, with D uncertain. The CDR3 consists of 15 residues. Trimming took 0 bases from V and 4 from J, leaving 12 bases between them. CDR1 and CDR2 (germline): MNHEY, SVGAGI. The CDR3 reads CASSYSNSATTEAFF. CDR3 DNA: TGTGCCAGCAGTTACTCGAACAGTGCGACCACTGAAGCTTTCTTT.

V usage is TRBV5-6 and J usage is TRBJ2-6, with 7 bases lining up with TRBD1. The CDR3 covers 18 residues. Germline V gene lookup returns CDR1 SGHDT and CDR2 YYEEEE. Trimming cost V 1 base and J 0 bases; bases outside gene matches: 7. DNA of the CDR3: TGTGCCAGCAGCTTGATCGACAGGGCGAACTCTGGGGCCAACGTCCTGACTTTC. Translation gives CASSLIDRANSGANVLTF.

The chain is built from TRBV5-1 and TRBJ1-4; TRBD1 might be the D (5 bases). V lost 4 bases, J lost 7 bases, and 17 bases lay in between. In germline, CDR1 is SGHRS, CDR2 YFSETQ. The CDR3 is 15 residues long. CDR3 sequence: CASSPLGPLGEKLFF. For the CDR3, the DNA is TGCGCCAGCAGCCCTCTGGGGCCCTTGGGTGAAAAACTGTTTTTT. Drawing the rest from reference TRBV5-1 and TRBJ1-4, the complete variable domain is KAGVTQTPRYLIKTRGQQVTLSCSPISGHRSVSWYQQTPGQGLQFLFEYFSETQRNKGNFPGRFSGRQFSNSRSEMNVSTLELGDSALYLCASSPLGPLGEKLFFGSGTQLSVL.

This clone came up a few times. The V and J genes are TRBV4-2 and TRBJ1-2; 8 nucleotides agree with TRBD1. The junction had 17 bases not matched to a gene; V was cut back by 1 base and J by 4 bases. CDR1 and CDR2 (germline): LGHNA, YNFKEQ. The CDR3 has 19 amino acids. The CDR3: CASSQATGQVVGGPYGYTF. DNA of the CDR3: TGTGCCAGCAGCCAAGCTACGGGACAGGTGGTGGGGGGGCCCTATGGCTACACCTTC.

The V and J genes are TRBV7-8 and TRBJ2-2, with TRBD2 matching over 10 bases. The CDR3 consists of 16 residues. Germline values: CDR1 SGHVS, CDR2 FQNEAQ. V dropped 5 bases and J dropped 1; count of bases not matched to a gene: 4. The CDR3 sequence: CASSTAGGLNTGELFF. The CDR3 DNA follows: TGTGCCAGCAGCACAGCGGGGGGGCTGAACACCGGGGAGCTGTTTTTT. Together with reference TRBV7-8 and TRBJ2-2, the CDR3 gives the full variable domain: GAGVSQSPRYKVAKRGQDVALRCDPISGHVSLFWYQQALGQGPEFLTYFQNEAQLDKSGLPSDRFFAERPEGSVSTLKIQRTQQEDSAVYLCASSTAGGLNTGELFFGEGSRLTVL.